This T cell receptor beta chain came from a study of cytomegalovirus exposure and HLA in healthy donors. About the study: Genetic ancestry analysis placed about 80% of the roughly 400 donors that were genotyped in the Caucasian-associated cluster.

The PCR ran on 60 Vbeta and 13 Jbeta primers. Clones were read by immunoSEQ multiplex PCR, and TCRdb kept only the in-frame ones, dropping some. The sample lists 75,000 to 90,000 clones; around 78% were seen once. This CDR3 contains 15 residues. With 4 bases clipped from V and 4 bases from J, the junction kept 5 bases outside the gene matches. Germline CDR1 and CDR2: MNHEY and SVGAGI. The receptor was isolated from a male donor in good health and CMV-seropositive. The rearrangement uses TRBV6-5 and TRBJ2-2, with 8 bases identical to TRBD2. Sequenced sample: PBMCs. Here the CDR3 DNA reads TGTGCCAGCAGTTCCGGGAGGGCGGTCACCGGGGAGCTGTTTTTT. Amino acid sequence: CASSSGRAVTGELFF.